The subject of this entry is one TCR beta chain. The data stem from a study of blood T cell repertoires in COVID-19. Study summary: Sources were T cells, B-cell-depleted T cells, or PBMCs; the material itself was cDNA or gDNA.

This CDR3 comprises 17 residues. V shed 6 bases, J shed 7 bases, and the junction held 12 bases outside the gene matches. Germline V gene data show CDR1 as MDHEN and CDR2 as SYDVKM. Authors' processing steps: Reference gene primer amplification yielded estimated nucleated cell counts. Only in-frame clones appear in the TCRdb table, and some are missing; sequencing was by immunoSEQ multiplex PCR. V and J calls and clone size follow that table, whereas D and trimming were derived from the DNA. The sample shows fewer than 85,000 clones, around 90% of them seen only once. The specimen sequenced was peripheral blood. The chain has TRBV28 and TRBJ2-2, with TRBD1 identical over 12 bases. This TCR came from a man aged 50-60 years with active COVID-19. The CDR3 DNA reads TGTGCCAGCAGGCGTCGGGGACAGGGGGCTCATGGCGGGGAGCTGTTTTTT. It translates to CASRRRGQGAHGGELFF.